These 26 T cell receptor beta chains share one sample of origin, sequenced in a study of OX40 agonist ivuxolimab in advanced cancers. Data came from immunoSEQ multiplex PCR; TCRdb stores just in-frame clones and leaves some out. The data contain some 25,000 clones, 73% of them singletons. The specimen was CD4+ or CD8+ T cells sorted from blood, collected in a trial of the OX40 agonist ivuxolimab. These receptors all come from an adult with an advanced solid tumor such as melanoma, head and neck, liver or kidney cancer.

This clone was detected only a few times. Other DNA sequences in this sample translate to the same CDR3. CDR3 sequence reads: CASSISGGLQETQYF. The CDR3 bases are TGTGCCAGCAGCATTAGCGGGGGATTACAAGAGACCCAGTACTTC. The chain employs TRBV7-6 and TRBJ2-5; 9 bases line up with TRBD2. The CDR3 is made up of 15 amino acids. Germline CDR1 and CDR2: SGHVS and FNYEAQ. V shed 5 bases, J shed 2 bases, and the junction held 6 bases outside the gene matches.

The rearrangement links TRBV7-8 to TRBJ2-5; 9 bases line up with TRBD1. In germline, CDR1 is SGHVS, CDR2 FQNEAQ. The CDR3 contains 18 residues. V was pared by 1 base and J by 4 bases, with 13 bases of the junction left unmatched. This CDR3 reads CASSLVAAGTGRRETQYF. In DNA, the CDR3 is TGTGCCAGCAGCTTAGTGGCGGCGGGGACAGGGAGGAGAGAGACCCAGTACTTC. Filled out from reference TRBV7-8 and TRBJ2-5, the complete variable domain reads GAGVSQSPRYKVAKRGQDVALRCDPISGHVSLFWYQQALGQGPEFLTYFQNEAQLDKSGLPSDRFFAERPEGSVSTLKIQRTQQEDSAVYLCASSLVAAGTGRRETQYFGPGTRLLVL.

The genes are TRBV18 and TRBJ2-1, with TRBD2 matching 16 bases. The CDR3 is 18 residues long. Germline trimming cut 6 bases from V and 3 bases from J; bases unmatched to any gene: 8. In germline, CDR1 is KGHSH, CDR2 LQKENI. In DNA form, the CDR3 reads TGTGCCAGCTCTCCCGGGACTAGCGGGGGGGCCTACTACAATGAGCAGTTCTTC. Translating it yields CASSPGTSGGAYYNEQFF.

This sequence joins TRBV27 and TRBJ2-7; D gene ambiguous. Looked up from germline, CDR1 is MNHEY and CDR2 is SMNVEV (reference sequence). V was shortened by 9 bases and J by 0 bases, with 9 bases between the two germline ends. There are 12 residues in the CDR3. The CDR3 DNA is TGTGCCAGTGGCGGTAGCTCCTACGAGCAGTACTTC. Translating gives CASGGSSYEQYF.

This clone was recorded at least ten times. This chain uses TRBV15 with TRBJ2-1; 7 nucleotides agree with TRBD1. The CDR3 is 15 residues long. The junction had 3 bases not matched to a gene; V was cut back by 4 bases and J by 0 bases. CDR1 is LNHNV and CDR2 is YYDKDF in the germline V gene (reference sequence). This CDR3 is CATSIDRASYNEQFF. Here the CDR3 DNA reads TGTGCCACCAGCATCGACAGGGCCTCCTACAATGAGCAGTTCTTC.

This clone was seen a single time. The CDR3 spells CASSPSGTSGVDTQYF. The CDR3 DNA reads TGTGCCAGCAGCCCCTCAGGGACTAGCGGGGTAGATACGCAGTATTTT. This chain links TRBV27 with TRBJ2-3, with 13 nucleotides matching TRBD2. The CDR3 length is 16 residues. The germline CDR1 and CDR2 sequences are MNHEY and SMNVEV (reference sequence). The V gene end was trimmed by 6 bases and the J gene end by 5 bases; junction bases not matched to a gene: 8.

The chain couples TRBV7-8 to TRBJ1-1; D is perhaps TRBD1 (6 bases). The V and J ends lost 2 bases and 4 bases respectively, with 17 bases between them. The CDR3 has 16 amino acids. Germline values: CDR1 SGHVS, CDR2 FQNEAQ. CDR3 nucleotides: TGTGCCAGCAGCTTATTGACAACAGGGAGGGGCACTGAAGCTTTCTTT. Its translation is CASSLLTTGRGTEAFF. Combining the CDR3 with reference TRBV7-8 and TRBJ1-1 gives the whole variable domain GAGVSQSPRYKVAKRGQDVALRCDPISGHVSLFWYQQALGQGPEFLTYFQNEAQLDKSGLPSDRFFAERPEGSVSTLKIQRTQQEDSAVYLCASSLLTTGRGTEAFFGQGTRLTVV.

This chain connects TRBV7-9 to TRBJ1-6; D uncertain. Germline CDR1 reads SEHNR; CDR2 reads FQNEAQ (reference sequence). CDR3 length: 16 residues. Trimming cost V 5 bases and J 0 bases, with 11 bases left between them. The CDR3 region is CASSGGVSSYNSPLHF. As DNA, the CDR3 is TGTGCCAGCAGCGGCGGGGTGAGCTCCTATAATTCACCCCTCCACTTT.

This chain uses TRBV15 with TRBJ2-1, with D tentatively TRBD2 (6 bases). The CDR3 is 13 residues long. The V and J ends lost 3 bases and 6 bases respectively, with 9 bases between them. Germline-derived CDR1 and CDR2 are LNHNV and YYDKDF (reference sequence). Written as DNA, the CDR3 is TGTGCCACCAGCAGTACTAGCTTCAATGAGCAGTTCTTC. This translates into CATSSTSFNEQFF.

This chain links TRBV7-2 with TRBJ1-1; TRBD1 agrees at 8 bases. This CDR3 has 13 amino acids. Germline V lookup: CDR1 SGHTA, CDR2 FQGNSA. V was clipped by 5 bases and J by 4 bases; unmatched bases: 3. CDR3 region: CASSPTGGTEAFF. The CDR3 bases are TGTGCCAGCAGCCCCACAGGGGGCACTGAAGCTTTCTTT. The whole variable domain, filled in from reference TRBV7-2 and TRBJ1-1, reads GAGVSQSPSNKVTEKGKDVELRCDPISGHTALYWYRQSLGQGLEFLIYFQGNSAPDKSGLPSDRFSAERTGGSVSTLTIQRTQQEDSAVYLCASSPTGGTEAFFGQGTRLTVV.

The gene calls are TRBV4-1 and TRBJ2-7, with unresolved D. The V end lost 3 bases, the J end lost 2 bases, and 8 bases lay between the germline ends. CDR3 size: 13 residues. Germline V gene lookup returns CDR1 MGHRA and CDR2 YSYEKL. The CDR3 sequence is CASSQGSAYEQYF. The CDR3 nucleotides are TGCGCCAGCAGCCAGGGTTCCGCCTACGAGCAGTACTTC.

The chain joins TRBV7-2 to TRBJ1-1, with D possibly matching TRBD1 (5 bases). V was cut by 1 base and J by 6 bases, with 9 bases left in between. This CDR3 has 13 amino acids. Looked up from germline, CDR1 is SGHTA and CDR2 is FQGNSA. The CDR3 here is CASSLGGDPEAFF. The CDR3 DNA reads as TGTGCCAGCAGCTTAGGAGGGGACCCTGAAGCTTTCTTT.

The chain uses TRBV5-1 and TRBJ1-1; perhaps TRBD1 as D (5 bases). The CDR3 has 16 amino acids. CDR1 is SGHRS, CDR2 YFSETQ, per germline. Trimming cost V 1 base and J 0 bases, with 13 bases left between them. This chain's CDR3 is CASSLTGTSVNTEAFF. In DNA, the CDR3 is TGCGCCAGCAGCTTGACGGGGACCAGTGTGAACACTGAAGCTTTCTTT.

The CDR3 DNA reads TGTGCCAGCAGCTTGTCGGGACACTATAATTCACCCCTCCACTTT. This encodes CASSLSGHYNSPLHF. The chain recombines TRBV16 with TRBJ1-6, with a weak D call TRBD1 (6 bases). V lost 5 bases and J 3 bases, leaving 11 bases between the germline ends. The CDR3 spans 15 residues. CDR1 and CDR2 (germline): KGHSY, FQNENV.

This clone was detected a few times. The V gene is TRBV7-3, the J gene TRBJ2-3, with a weak D call TRBD2 (6 bases). This CDR3 spans 14 amino acids. The germline V gene has CDR1 SGHTA and CDR2 FQGTGA. Trimming pared 5 bases from V and 2 bases from J, leaving 11 bases between. CDR3 in amino acids: CASSPVGLTDTQYF. The CDR3 DNA follows: TGTGCCAGCAGCCCGGTGGGACTCACAGATACGCAGTATTTT.

This chain connects TRBV13 to TRBJ1-1; possible D gene TRBD1, 5 bases. The V end was cut by 3 bases, the J end by 5 bases, with 7 bases between. This CDR3 comprises 12 residues. In germline, CDR1 is PRHDT, CDR2 FYEKMQ (reference sequence). The CDR3 sequence is CASSLGVTEAFF. CDR3 coding DNA: TGTGCCAGCAGCTTGGGGGTGACTGAAGCTTTCTTT.

This clone showed up just a few times. CDR3 nucleotides: TGTGCCAGCAGCTTAGAGCTAGTGGGGGATACGCAGTATTTT. Translation: CASSLELVGDTQYF. The V call is TRBV7-2, the J call TRBJ2-3; unclear D gene. CDR3 length equals 14 residues. Germline values: CDR1 SGHTA, CDR2 FQGNSA. Trimming left V 1 base short and J 6 bases short, with 11 bases between.

This sequence joins TRBV4-3 and TRBJ2-1; D gene ambiguous. Germline lookup yields CDR1 LGHNA and CDR2 YSLEER. The CDR3 is 13 amino acids. Trimming left V 4 bases short and J 0 bases short, with 4 bases between. The CDR3 is CASSLGSYNEQFF. The DNA for the CDR3 is TGCGCCAGCAGCCTGGGCTCCTACAATGAGCAGTTCTTC.

V usage is TRBV27 and J usage is TRBJ1-1; 9 bases map to TRBD1. With V trimmed by 6 bases and J by 4 bases, 18 bases remained unmatched. In germline, CDR1 is MNHEY, CDR2 SMNVEV (reference sequence). This CDR3 comprises 18 residues. The CDR3 protein is CASSPWTGADKWGTEAFF. The CDR3 nucleotides are TGTGCCAGCAGCCCTTGGACAGGGGCGGACAAGTGGGGCACTGAAGCTTTCTTT.

The chain links TRBV10-3 to TRBJ2-2; D unclear. V was clipped by 4 bases and J by 6 bases, with 12 bases between them. CDR3 length: 14 amino acids. Germline loops: CDR1 ENHRY, CDR2 SYGVKD. CDR3 bases: TGTGCCATCAGTGCAGGAGCGTCTTCCGGGGAGCTGTTTTTT. Translating it yields CAISAGASSGELFF.

Comments on this clone: Sequence at one end of the junction differs from germline and may be a read error. The gene calls are TRBV7-7 and TRBJ2-5, with TRBD1 identical over 9 bases. This CDR3 spans 15 amino acids. In germline, CDR1 is SSHAT, CDR2 FNYEAQ (reference sequence). The CDR3 spells CASSDPGQGEETQYF. The CDR3 DNA reads as TGTGCTAGCAGCGACCCGGGACAGGGAGAAGAGACCCAGTACTTC.

This chain links TRBV28 with TRBJ2-7; 11 bases fit TRBD1. CDR1 and CDR2 from the germline V gene are MDHEN and SYDVKM. After removal of 6 bases from V and 6 bases from J, the junction contained 16 bases not matched to a gene. The CDR3 extends over 17 amino acids. CDR3 loop: CASSSPQTDRGLREQYF. The CDR3 DNA reads as TGTGCCAGCAGCTCCCCTCAAACGGACAGGGGGCTTCGCGAGCAGTACTTC.

Here the CDR3 reads CASSVGTGLNTGELFF. CDR3 DNA sequence: TGTGCCAGCAGCGTTGGGACAGGGTTGAACACCGGGGAGCTGTTTTTT. This chain connects TRBV9 to TRBJ2-2, with 9 bases aligning to TRBD1. In germline, CDR1 is SGDLS, CDR2 YYNGEE. Trimming at V came to 2 bases and at J to 1 base, leaving 3 bases not matched to a gene. The CDR3 consists of 16 residues.

V is TRBV7-8 and J is TRBJ2-1, with TRBD1 as a possible D gene (6 bases). The V end was cut by 4 bases, the J end by 0 bases, with 10 bases between. The length of the CDR3 is 15 residues. The germline gives CDR1 SGHVS, CDR2 FQNEAQ. The CDR3 is CASSSTGSSYNEQFF. In nucleotides, the CDR3 is TGTGCCAGCAGCTCTACAGGGAGCTCCTACAATGAGCAGTTCTTC.

The chain couples TRBV27 to TRBJ1-2, with D hard to call. This CDR3 is built from 15 residues. The V end lost 6 bases, the J end lost 2 bases, and 16 bases lay between the germline ends. Germline lookup yields CDR1 MNHEY and CDR2 SMNVEV (reference sequence). The CDR3 nucleotides read TGTGCCAGCAGCCTGAGGGCGACCAAGAACTATGGCTACACCTTC. Translation: CASSLRATKNYGYTF.

The V call is TRBV6-4, the J call TRBJ2-7, with 11 bases aligning to TRBD2. This CDR3 has 14 residues. Unmatched junction bases numbered 6, after V lost 6 bases and J lost 5 bases. Germline-derived CDR1 and CDR2 are MRHNA and SNTAGT. The CDR3 sequence is CASSPLSGGDEQYF. In DNA, the CDR3 is TGTGCCAGCAGCCCACTTAGCGGGGGGGACGAGCAGTACTTC.